The 31 T cell receptor beta chains presented below share a single source sample, sequenced in a study of blood T cell repertoires in COVID-19 (dated by TCRdb to the early 2020s). The receptor library was made with the immunoSEQ multiplex PCR assay. Not all clones reach the TCRdb copy of this immuneACCESS table, which keeps in-frame sequences only. Checked studies attribute under half of the gap to unresolved V genes and leave the rest unexplained. A total of 200,000 to 250,000 clones appear in this sample, around 80% of them only once. The top ten clonotypes cover around 5.4% of the sample. The source material was peripheral blood. Every receptor here comes from a woman aged 70 to 79 with acute or convalescent COVID-19.

The chain combines TRBV5-1 with TRBJ1-3, with D possibly being TRBD1 (6 bases). This CDR3 spans 15 amino acids. Germline assignment: CDR1 SGHRS and CDR2 YFSETQ. V lost 7 bases and J lost 3, with 17 bases in between. The CDR3 DNA is TGCGCCAGCTATGCCGGGGGGGCCGATGGAAACACCATATATTTT. Amino acid sequence: CASYAGGADGNTIYF. Based on the CDR3 plus reference TRBV5-1 and TRBJ1-3, the full variable domain is KAGVTQTPRYLIKTRGQQVTLSCSPISGHRSVSWYQQTPGQGLQFLFEYFSETQRNKGNFPGRFSGRQFSNSRSEMNVSTLELGDSALYLCASYAGGADGNTIYFGEGSWLTVV.

This chain connects TRBV11-1 to TRBJ2-7, with D possibly TRBD2 on 5 matching bases. The germline V gene has CDR1 SGHAT and CDR2 FQDESV (reference sequence). The V end lost 7 bases, the J end lost 1 base, and 14 bases lay between the germline ends. This CDR3 is built from 14 residues. The CDR3 region has the DNA TGTGCCAGCACCTCTAGCTCCGGTTCCTACGAGCAGTACTTC. Its translation is CASTSSSGSYEQYF.

The V call is TRBV28, the J call TRBJ1-2, with D uncertain. From germline, CDR1 is MDHEN and CDR2 SYDVKM. The CDR3 sequence is 14 residues long. V lost 6 bases, J lost 0 bases, and 11 bases lay in between. The CDR3 region is CASSTNTANYGYTF. The CDR3 nucleotides are TGTGCCAGCAGCACCAACACAGCTAACTATGGCTACACCTTC.

V usage is TRBV3-1 (or the pseudogene TRBV3-2) and J usage is TRBJ1-2, with D perhaps TRBD1 (5 bases). The ends were cut back, 3 bases at V and 8 bases at J, with 13 bases in the middle. The CDR3 is 13 amino acids. The germline gives CDR1 LGHDT, CDR2 YNNKEL (reference sequence). The CDR3 nucleotides are TGTGCCAGCAGCCAGGCACAGGAGGGGGGCTACACCTTC. This codes for CASSQAQEGGYTF.

In DNA, the CDR3 is TGTGCCTGGAGTGATGGGGAGCCCTACACTGAAGCTTTCTTT. This sequence encodes CAWSDGEPYTEAFF. The chain is built from TRBV30 and TRBJ1-1; D unclear. V was cut by 1 base and J by 3 bases, with 12 bases left in between. Germline V gives CDR1 GTSNPN, CDR2 SVGIG (reference sequence). The CDR3 is made up of 14 amino acids.

The V gene is TRBV19, the J gene TRBJ1-2; 7 bases fit TRBD1. The CDR3 is 16 amino acids. Germline V gene data show CDR1 as LNHDA and CDR2 as SQIVND (reference sequence). The J segment lost 1 base and the V segment lost 4 bases, leaving 9 bases of the junction unmatched. The CDR3 spells CASSNSGTDLNYGYTF. CDR3 coding DNA: TGTGCCAGTAGTAACTCCGGGACAGACCTTAACTATGGCTACACCTTC.

The gene calls are TRBV9 and TRBJ1-6, with TRBD1 matching over 7 bases. Germline CDR1 SGDLS, CDR2 YYNGEE. This CDR3 has 15 amino acids. The J segment lost 8 bases and the V segment lost 0 bases, leaving 5 bases of the junction unmatched. As DNA, the CDR3 is TGTGCCAGCAGCGTAGAGACAGGGTCGGATTCACCCCTCCACTTT. It specifies CASSVETGSDSPLHF.

The chain employs TRBV15 and TRBJ2-7, with 7 bases that match TRBD2. Germline CDR1 is LNHNV and CDR2 is YYDKDF (reference sequence). The CDR3 covers 15 residues. V dropped 0 bases and J dropped 0; count of bases not matched to a gene: 2. The CDR3 DNA follows: TGTGCCACCAGCAGAGAGGGGGGGAACTCCTACGAGCAGTACTTC. Translated: CATSREGGNSYEQYF.

In the case of this clone: The sample has other DNA sequences that encode this CDR3 too. This chain links TRBV28 with TRBJ1-6; TRBD1 matches 10 bases. The CDR3 totals 14 residues. CDR1 is MDHEN, CDR2 SYDVKM, per germline. V was clipped by 6 bases and J by 8 bases; unmatched bases: 4. The CDR3 loop is CASSPGTGDSPLHF. CDR3 bases: TGTGCCAGCAGCCCCGGGACAGGGGATTCACCCCTCCACTTT.

The chain employs TRBV19 and TRBJ2-3; the D is unclear. The CDR3 consists of 14 residues. Germline lookup yields CDR1 LNHDA and CDR2 SQIVND (reference sequence). Deletions cut 0 bases from V and 0 bases from J, with 4 bases between. CDR3 nucleotides: TGTGCCAGTAGTATAGATCTGAGCACAGATACGCAGTATTTT. Translating it yields CASSIDLSTDTQYF.

The chain employs TRBV5-1 and TRBJ1-1, with TRBD1 as a possible D gene (5 bases). This CDR3 is built from 14 residues. The germline V gene has CDR1 SGHRS and CDR2 YFSETQ. V was trimmed by 5 bases and J by 0 bases, leaving 11 bases between them. CDR3 sequence: CASRRTTLNTEAFF. Written as DNA, the CDR3 is TGCGCCAGCAGGAGGACAACCTTGAACACTGAAGCTTTCTTT. The variable domain in full, completed from reference TRBV5-1 and TRBJ1-1, reads KAGVTQTPRYLIKTRGQQVTLSCSPISGHRSVSWYQQTPGQGLQFLFEYFSETQRNKGNFPGRFSGRQFSNSRSEMNVSTLELGDSALYLCASRRTTLNTEAFFGQGTRLTVV.

This clone was counted only a few times. V gene TRBV3-1 (or the pseudogene TRBV3-2) combines with J gene TRBJ1-4; the D gene is possibly TRBD1 (5 bases). Trimming took off 2 bases at V and 15 bases at J, with 16 bases between the two ends. Germline values: CDR1 LGHDT, CDR2 YNNKEL (reference sequence). The CDR3 runs 13 residues. The CDR3 loop is CASSQRRGGIMFF. The DNA of the CDR3 is TGTGCCAGCAGCCAAAGGAGGGGAGGGATAATGTTTTTT.

The gene calls are TRBV24-1 and TRBJ2-5; D remains ambiguous. V was cut by 3 bases and J by 1 base, with 8 bases left in between. This CDR3 comprises 14 residues. Per the germline V gene, CDR1 is KGHDR and CDR2 is SFDVKD. CDR3 nucleotides: TGTGCCACCAGTGATGCCAGGTCCCAAGAGACCCAGTACTTC. It codes for CATSDARSQETQYF.

This rearrangement joins TRBV11-2 to TRBJ2-7; 7 positions agree with TRBD1. The V segment lost 5 bases and the J segment 3 bases; nucleotides outside the gene matches: 10. The CDR3 extends over 15 amino acids. From germline, CDR1 is SGHAT and CDR2 FQNNGV. CDR3 in amino acids: CASSRAGTAIYEQYF. DNA for the CDR3: TGTGCCAGCAGCCGCGCCGGGACAGCCATCTACGAGCAGTACTTC.

The chain couples TRBV28 to TRBJ1-2, with 9 bases identical to TRBD1. This CDR3 region has 14 residues. Germline V gives CDR1 MDHEN, CDR2 SYDVKM. V dropped 2 bases and J dropped 8; count of bases not matched to a gene: 6. The chain's CDR3 is CASSLRTGDGGYTF. In DNA form, the CDR3 reads TGTGCCAGCAGTTTACGGACAGGGGACGGCGGCTACACCTTC.

The chain couples TRBV15 to TRBJ1-2; D gene uncertain. The CDR3 runs 14 residues. Between the trimmed V and J ends, which lost 0 bases and 8 bases, there was a span of 13 bases. CDR1 is LNHNV, CDR2 YYDKDF, per germline (reference sequence). CDR3 loop: CATSRDSGSGGYTF. The CDR3 nucleotides are TGTGCCACCAGCAGAGATTCGGGATCGGGGGGCTACACCTTC.

CDR3 residues: CASSSGTGGEAFF. The CDR3 coding sequence is TGTGCCAGCAGTTCTGGGACAGGGGGCGAAGCTTTCTTT. V and J are TRBV6-5 and TRBJ1-1; 12 bases align to TRBD1. There are 13 residues in the CDR3. The V and J ends lost 4 bases and 8 bases, in that order; junction bases with no gene match: 2. CDR1 MNHEY and CDR2 SVGAGI come from the germline V gene.

The rearrangement uses TRBV7-9 and TRBJ2-3; TRBD2 matches at 9 bases. With 5 bases clipped from V and 3 bases from J, the junction kept 6 bases outside the gene matches. Germline V gene lookup returns CDR1 SEHNR and CDR2 FQNEAQ (reference sequence). The CDR3 is 15 amino acids. The DNA of the CDR3 is TGTGCCAGCAGCCTTAGCGGGAGAGAAACAGATACGCAGTATTTT. Residues: CASSLSGRETDTQYF.

V and J are TRBV2 and TRBJ1-3, with a tentative D call TRBD1 (5 bases). Deletions cut 9 bases from V and 0 bases from J, with 12 bases between. Germline V lookup: CDR1 SNHLY, CDR2 FYNNEI. This CDR3 has 14 residues. The CDR3 reads CASKQESSGNTIYF. In DNA, the CDR3 is TGTGCCAGTAAACAGGAGAGCTCTGGAAACACCATATATTTT.

The chain employs TRBV11-2 and TRBJ2-1; 16 positions match TRBD2. Germline V CDR1 and CDR2: SGHAT, FQNNGV. This CDR3 region has 19 residues. V shed 1 base and J 2 bases; nucleotides not matched to a gene: 5. CDR3 nucleotides: TGTGCCAGCAGCTTAGCACCGGGACTAGCGGGAGGGCCCTACAATGAGCAGTTCTTC. Its protein product is CASSLAPGLAGGPYNEQFF.

The V call is TRBV20-1, the J call TRBJ1-1, with D tentatively TRBD1 (5 bases). Germline assignment: CDR1 DFQATT and CDR2 SNEGSKA (reference sequence). V lost 6 bases, J lost 8 bases, and 10 bases lay in between. This CDR3 is 10 amino acids long. DNA of the CDR3: TGCAGTGCCCACCGGGGGGAAGCTTTCTTT. Translation: CSAHRGEAFF.

The chain links TRBV14 to TRBJ1-5, with D unclear. The CDR3 has 17 residues. V lost 0 bases and J lost 0, with 12 bases in between. Germline V CDR1 and CDR2: SGHDN, FVKESK. CDR3 in DNA: TGTGCCAGCAGCCAAGAGTGTCGACGGGATAGCAATCAGCCCCAGCATTTT. Translating gives CASSQECRRDSNQPQHF.

V and J are TRBV28 and TRBJ1-3, with D uncertain. The germline V gene has CDR1 MDHEN and CDR2 SYDVKM. CDR3 length: 14 amino acids. Trimming took 9 bases from V and 0 from J, leaving 12 bases between them. CDR3 protein: CASLRAGSGNTIYF. The CDR3 coding sequence is TGTGCCAGTCTTCGGGCGGGCTCTGGAAACACCATATATTTT.

This sequence joins TRBV5-1 and TRBJ1-4; D may be TRBD1 (6 bases). Trimming took 4 bases from V and 4 from J, leaving 17 bases between them. The CDR3 loop spans 16 amino acids. Germline V gives CDR1 SGHRS, CDR2 YFSETQ. CDR3 residues: CASSLTGNILNEKLFF. As DNA, the CDR3 is TGCGCCAGCAGCCTGACAGGCAATATCCTTAATGAAAAACTGTTTTTT.

This clone was detected a few times. The CDR3 sequence: CASSFGDRISYNEQFF. CDR3 in DNA: TGTGCCAGCAGTTTTGGTGACAGAATATCCTACAATGAGCAGTTCTTC. The rearrangement uses TRBV28 and TRBJ2-1, with D possibly matching TRBD1 (5 bases). Germline V CDR1 and CDR2: MDHEN, SYDVKM. Deletions cut 3 bases from V and 1 base from J, with 13 bases between. CDR3 length: 16 amino acids.

The chain's CDR3 is CASSPGDRGLGEKLFF. The CDR3 DNA reads TGTGCCAGCAGCCCGGGGGACAGGGGGCTTGGTGAAAAACTGTTTTTT. The chain carries TRBV3-1 (or the pseudogene TRBV3-2) and TRBJ1-4; TRBD1 matches 12 bases. This CDR3 region has 16 residues. Looked up from germline, CDR1 is LGHDT and CDR2 is YNNKEL (reference sequence). With V trimmed by 4 bases and J by 7 bases, 7 bases remained unmatched.

Only a few counts were recorded for this clone. V is TRBV19 and J is TRBJ2-7; D is perhaps TRBD1 (5 bases). The germline V gene encodes CDR1 LNHDA and CDR2 SQIVND (reference sequence). Trimming left V 4 bases short and J 0 bases short, with 13 bases between. The CDR3 contains 15 residues. The CDR3 loop is CASSRQTTNSYEQYF. The DNA of the CDR3 is TGTGCCAGTAGTAGACAGACCACTAACTCCTACGAGCAGTACTTC.

V usage is TRBV3-1 (or the pseudogene TRBV3-2) and J usage is TRBJ1-6, with 8 bases identical to TRBD1. Germline trimming cut 0 bases from V and 5 bases from J; bases unmatched to any gene: 0. Germline CDR1 reads LGHDT; CDR2 reads YNNKEL (reference sequence). The CDR3 length is 15 residues. The CDR3 nucleotides read TGTGCCAGCAGCCAAGAGGACAGGGATAATTCACCCCTCCACTTT. Translated, it gives CASSQEDRDNSPLHF.

This sequence joins TRBV5-1 and TRBJ2-1; 10 nucleotides line up with TRBD2. CDR1 SGHRS and CDR2 YFSETQ come from the germline V gene. Germline trimming cut 3 bases from V and 5 bases from J; bases unmatched to any gene: 14. The CDR3 totals 18 residues. Here the CDR3 DNA reads TGCGCCAGCAGCTCTCTAGCGGGAGATAATGTGGGGCACAATGAGCAGTTCTTC. This sequence encodes CASSSLAGDNVGHNEQFF.

The V gene is TRBV5-1, the J gene TRBJ2-2, with a weak D call TRBD2 (5 bases). Germline V gene lookup returns CDR1 SGHRS and CDR2 YFSETQ. There are 14 residues in the CDR3. The ends were cut back, 3 bases at V and 6 bases at J, with 12 bases in the middle. The CDR3, as DNA: TGCGCCAGCAGCTCGGACTGGGGAGCCGGGGAGCTGTTTTTT. Its translation is CASSSDWGAGELFF.

The chain combines TRBV30 with TRBJ2-1; TRBD1 aligns across 7 bases. The germline V gene has CDR1 GTSNPN and CDR2 SVGIG (reference sequence). V shed 1 base, J shed 6 bases, and the junction held 9 bases outside the gene matches. This CDR3 is built from 15 residues. The CDR3 sequence: CAWSEGADLANEQFF. CDR3 sequence (DNA): TGTGCCTGGAGTGAGGGGGCAGACCTTGCCAATGAGCAGTTCTTC.